This T cell receptor beta chain was identified in a study of T cell responses to AZD1222 COVID-19 vaccine. Measured with immunoSEQ multiplex PCR; TCRdb has only the in-frame clones, and not every one. Of 100,000 to 120,000 clones in the sample, about 91% were seen once. V was clipped by 3 bases and J by 8 bases, with 13 bases between them. This CDR3 is 13 amino acids long. Per germline, CDR1 KGHSH and CDR2 LQKENI. Study observations and caveats: Spike as a whole was targeted by vaccine-associated CD4 TCRs, dominant at 160-218 and 743-854. White British donors predominated, females outnumbered males, and clonal diversity was possibly underestimated. Only a handful of AZD1222 recipients, six or seven in all, had baseline seropositivity.

Timing groups of about 4 and about 12 weeks for second doses were pooled. With respect to this clone: Its antigen remains unknown.

The V gene is TRBV18, the J gene TRBJ1-2, with a tentative D call TRBD1 (5 bases). The sequence was obtained from an adult who received the AZD1222 COVID-19 vaccine. The sequencing used peripheral blood, collected 28 days after the second AZD1222 dose. CDR3 sequence: CASSPTNGGGYTF. Written as DNA, the CDR3 is TGTGCCAGCTCACCGACGAATGGGGGAGGCTACACCTTC.